This T cell receptor beta chain was sequenced during a study of Ad26.COV2.S vaccination and SARS-CoV-2 variants. The length of the CDR3 is 16 residues. Germline CDR1 SGHNT, CDR2 YYREEE (reference sequence). V was trimmed by 1 base and J by 3 bases, leaving 16 bases between them. Profiling relied on immunoSEQ multiplex PCR, and the TCRdb table lists in-frame clones only, not all of them. Seen here are about 350,000 clones, about 90% observed once, and the top ten hold under 4%. V is TRBV5-4 and J is TRBJ1-1; D remains unclear. The material was peripheral blood, obtained after recovery from COVID-19. The sequence was collected from a human donor who had recovered from COVID-19. The CDR3 spells CASSLNPHGLDTEAFF. CDR3 DNA sequence: TGTGCCAGCAGCTTGAACCCACACGGTTTAGACACTGAAGCTTTCTTT.